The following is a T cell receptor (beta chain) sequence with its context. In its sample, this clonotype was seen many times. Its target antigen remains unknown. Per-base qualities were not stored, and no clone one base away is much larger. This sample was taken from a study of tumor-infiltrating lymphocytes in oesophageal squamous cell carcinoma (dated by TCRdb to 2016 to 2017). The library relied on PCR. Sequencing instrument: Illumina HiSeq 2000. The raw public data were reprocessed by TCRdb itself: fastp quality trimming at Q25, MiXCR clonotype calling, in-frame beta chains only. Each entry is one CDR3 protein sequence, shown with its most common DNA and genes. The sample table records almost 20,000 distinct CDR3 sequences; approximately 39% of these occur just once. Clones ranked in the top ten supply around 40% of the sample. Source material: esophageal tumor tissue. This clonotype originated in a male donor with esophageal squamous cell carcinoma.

The DNA reads TGTGCCAGCAGAAGGACAGAGGTCTGGGATTACACTGAAGCTTTCTTT. It specifies CASRRTEVWDYTEAFF. The chain is encoded by TRBV6-1 joined to TRBJ1-1, and TRBD1 may be the D gene, going by 6 matching bases. From its cysteine to its phenylalanine, the CDR3 spans 16 amino acids. Only the CDR3 part of the read is kept: 48 bases, read in frame from the first base. Trimming costs V 6 bases and J 3 bases, and their ends lie 20 bases apart. Sequences MNHNS (CDR1) and SASEGT (CDR2) are obtained from the germline V gene.